This TCR beta chain was found in a study of blood T cell repertoires in COVID-19. In the authors' methods: Amplifying reference gene primers gave estimates of nucleated cell counts. Clones were sequenced by immunoSEQ multiplex PCR, and TCRdb holds only the in-frame ones, with some missing. Clone size and the V and J calls come from that table; the DNA yielded D and trimming. This table holds over 200,000 clones, 84% found once. The CDR3 totals 14 residues. This chain connects TRBV21-1 to TRBJ1-5; the table gives TRBD1 as D, unverified against the DNA. TRBV21-1 is labeled a pseudogene. Material: PBMCs or T cells enriched from blood (not recorded which). The clonotype comes from a woman between 35 and 50 years old who had recovered from COVID-19. CDR3 amino acids: CASSKDRENQPQHF. In DNA, the CDR3 is TGTGCCAGCAGCAAAGACAGGGAAAATCAGCCCCAGCATTTT.